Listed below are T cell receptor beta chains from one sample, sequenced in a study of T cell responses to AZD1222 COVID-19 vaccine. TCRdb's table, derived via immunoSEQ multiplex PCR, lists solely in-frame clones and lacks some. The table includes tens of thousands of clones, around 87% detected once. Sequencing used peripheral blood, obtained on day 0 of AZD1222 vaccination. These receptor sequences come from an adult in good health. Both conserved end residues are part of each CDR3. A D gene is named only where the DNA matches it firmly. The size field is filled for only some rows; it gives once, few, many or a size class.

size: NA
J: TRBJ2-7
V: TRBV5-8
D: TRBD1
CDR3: CASTVLGQGNYEQYF
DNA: TGTGCCAGCACCGTCCTCGGACAGGGGAACTACGAGCAGTACTTC

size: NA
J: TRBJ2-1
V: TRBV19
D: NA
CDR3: CASRQGGINERAQFF
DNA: TGTGCCAGTAGACAAGGGGGAATTAATGAGCGGGCGCAGTTCTTC

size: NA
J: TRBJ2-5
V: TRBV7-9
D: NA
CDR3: CASSPGRSGETQYF
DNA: TGTGCCAGCAGCCCTGGAAGGAGCGGCGAGACCCAGTACTTC

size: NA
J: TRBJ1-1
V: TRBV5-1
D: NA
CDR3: CASRMGGSSGMNTEAFF
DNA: TGCGCCAGCAGGATGGGAGGTAGCTCCGGCATGAACACTGAAGCTTTCTTT

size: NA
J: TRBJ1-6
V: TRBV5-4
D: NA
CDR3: CASSLREGSSPLHF
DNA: TGTGCCAGCAGCTTACGGGAGGGGAGTTCACCCCTCCACTTT

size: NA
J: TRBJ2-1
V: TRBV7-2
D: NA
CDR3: CASTVGASYNEQFF
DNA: TGTGCCAGCACCGTGGGGGCCAGTTACAATGAGCAGTTCTTC

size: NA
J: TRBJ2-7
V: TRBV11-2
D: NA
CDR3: CASSLQGRYEQYF
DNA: TGTGCCAGCAGCTTACAGGGGAGGTACGAGCAGTACTTC

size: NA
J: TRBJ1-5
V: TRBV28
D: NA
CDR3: CASSLGNQPQHF
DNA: TGTGCCAGCAGTTTGGGGAATCAGCCCCAGCATTTT

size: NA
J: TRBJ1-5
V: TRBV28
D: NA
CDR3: CASIRAGNQPQHF
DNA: TGTGCCAGCATTCGGGCCGGCAATCAGCCCCAGCATTTT

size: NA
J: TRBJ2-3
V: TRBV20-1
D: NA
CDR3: CSAGSDTQYF
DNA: TGCAGTGCTGGCTCAGATACGCAGTATTTT

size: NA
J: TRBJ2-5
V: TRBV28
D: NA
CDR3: CASIPSDGSQETQYF
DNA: TGTGCCAGCATCCCCAGTGACGGATCACAAGAGACCCAGTACTTC

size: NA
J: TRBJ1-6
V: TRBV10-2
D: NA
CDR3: CASIRGEDSPLHF
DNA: TGCGCCAGCATAAGGGGGGAAGATTCACCCCTCCACTTT

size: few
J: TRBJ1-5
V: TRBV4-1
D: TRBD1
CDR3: CASSPDRGAQPQHF
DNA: TGCGCCAGCAGCCCGGACAGGGGGGCTCAGCCCCAGCATTTT

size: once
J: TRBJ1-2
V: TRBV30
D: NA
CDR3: CAWTGEGADGYTF
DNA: TGTGCCTGGACGGGTGAGGGAGCCGATGGCTACACCTTC

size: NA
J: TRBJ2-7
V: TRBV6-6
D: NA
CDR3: CASSLRGDEQYF
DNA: TGTGCCAGCAGTCTTAGGGGGGACGAGCAGTACTTC

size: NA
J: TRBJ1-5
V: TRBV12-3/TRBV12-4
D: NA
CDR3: CASMRSNQPQHF
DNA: TGTGCCAGCATGCGTAGCAATCAGCCCCAGCATTTT

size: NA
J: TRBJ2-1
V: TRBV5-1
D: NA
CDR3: CASSLGLVSNEQFF
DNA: TGCGCCAGCAGCTTGGGTCTAGTATCGAATGAGCAGTTCTTC

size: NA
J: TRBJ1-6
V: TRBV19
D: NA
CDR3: CASTGRGTYDSPLHF
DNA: TGTGCCAGTACGGGCCGGGGAACTTACGATTCACCCCTCCACTTT

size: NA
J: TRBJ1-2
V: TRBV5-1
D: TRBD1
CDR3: CASSQRQGGYGYTF
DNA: TGCGCCAGCAGTCAGAGACAGGGTGGCTATGGCTACACCTTC

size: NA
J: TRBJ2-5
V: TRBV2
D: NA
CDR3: CASSRDPSETQYF
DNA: TGTGCCAGCAGTCGGGACCCTTCTGAGACCCAGTACTTC

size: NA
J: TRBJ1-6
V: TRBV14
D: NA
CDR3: CASSQGRENSPLHF
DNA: TGTGCCAGCAGCCAAGGCAGGGAAAATTCACCCCTCCACTTT

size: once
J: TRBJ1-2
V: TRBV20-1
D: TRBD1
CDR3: CSASGQGRIYGYTF
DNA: TGCAGTGCTAGTGGACAGGGGCGTATCTATGGCTACACCTTC

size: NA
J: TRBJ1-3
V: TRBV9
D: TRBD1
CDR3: CASSADRAGNTIYF
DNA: TGTGCCAGCAGCGCGGACAGGGCAGGAAACACCATATATTTT

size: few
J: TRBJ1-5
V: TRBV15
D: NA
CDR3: CATSRDGDGNQPQHF
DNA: TGTGCCACCAGCAGAGACGGAGATGGCAATCAGCCCCAGCATTTT

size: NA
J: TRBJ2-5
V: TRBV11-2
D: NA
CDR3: CASSLSSPSGETQYF
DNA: TGTGCCAGCAGCTTAAGTTCTCCCTCGGGGGAGACCCAGTACTTC

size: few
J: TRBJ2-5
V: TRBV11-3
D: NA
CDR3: CASSLGQETQYF
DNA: TGTGCCAGCAGCCTGGGGCAAGAGACCCAGTACTTC

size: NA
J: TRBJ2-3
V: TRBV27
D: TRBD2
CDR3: CASSLLRSGGAADTQYF
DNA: TGTGCCAGCAGTTTACTCCGAAGCGGGGGGGCAGCAGATACGCAGTATTTT

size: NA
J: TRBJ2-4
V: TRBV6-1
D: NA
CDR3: CASSERGGTKNIQYF
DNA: TGTGCCAGCAGTGAGAGGGGGGGAACCAAAAACATTCAGTACTTC

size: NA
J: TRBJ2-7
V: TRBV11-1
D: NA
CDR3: CASTPEGRLGENEQYF
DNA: TGTGCCAGCACTCCTGAGGGCCGACTTGGGGAGAACGAGCAGTACTTC

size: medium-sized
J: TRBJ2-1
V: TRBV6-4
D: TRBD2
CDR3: CASSDTSGGANEQFF
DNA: TGTGCCAGCAGTGACACTAGCGGGGGGGCCAATGAGCAGTTCTTC

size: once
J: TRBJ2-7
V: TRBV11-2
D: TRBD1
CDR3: CASSNSGTVRSEQYF
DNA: TGTGCCAGCAGCAATTCCGGGACAGTACGGTCCGAGCAGTACTTC

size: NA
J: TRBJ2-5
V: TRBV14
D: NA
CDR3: CASSQDTGEGETQYF
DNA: TGTGCCAGCAGCCAAGATACAGGGGAGGGGGAGACCCAGTACTTC

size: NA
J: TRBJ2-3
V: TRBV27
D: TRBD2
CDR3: CASSLSSGTSGGGQYF
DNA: TGTGCCAGCAGTTTATCGTCGGGGACTAGCGGGGGTGGGCAGTATTTT

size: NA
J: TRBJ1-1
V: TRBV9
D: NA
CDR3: CASSARVNTEAFF
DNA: TGTGCCAGCAGCGCCCGGGTGAACACTGAAGCTTTCTTT

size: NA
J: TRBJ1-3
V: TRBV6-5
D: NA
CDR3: CASSSSRGNTIYF
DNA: TGTGCCAGCAGTTCGTCCAGGGGAAACACCATATATTTT

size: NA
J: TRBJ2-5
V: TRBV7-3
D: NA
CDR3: CASSLACTGHLPGETQYF
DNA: TGTGCCAGCAGCTTGGCTTGTACGGGACATCTCCCTGGGGAGACCCAGTACTTC

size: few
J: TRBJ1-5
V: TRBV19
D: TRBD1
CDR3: CASSMRRDRNQPQHF
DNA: TGTGCCAGTAGTATGAGGCGGGACAGGAATCAGCCCCAGCATTTT